A selection of T cell receptor beta chains follows, all from one sample in a study of blood T cells in healthy people across ages. A single record per CDR3 protein comes from TCRdb applying MiXCR to the 5' RACE reads. This sample yields about 2 million distinct CDR3 sequences, of which just under 50% are seen a single time; around 2.1% belongs to the top ten. The sequencing sample was made of blood. Receptors originate from a woman aged 35 to 49 in good health. CDR3s include the opening cysteine and the closing phenylalanine or tryptophan. D genes are given only for firm matches. Clone size is not always given. Where it is, it says once, few, many or a class for expanded clones.

clone_size	d_call	v_call	j_call	cdr3_aa	cdr3_nt
NA	NA	TRBV6-5	TRBJ2-6	CASSGQGGANVLTF	TGTGCCAGCTCAGGGCAGGGGGGGGCCAACGTCCTGACTTTC
NA	TRBD1	TRBV4-3	TRBJ2-6	CASSQDRVASGANVLTF	TGCGCCAGCAGCCAGGACAGGGTCGCATCTGGGGCCAACGTCCTGACTTTC
few	NA	TRBV13	TRBJ2-3	CASSWGQGGSDTQYF	TGTGCCAGCAGCTGGGGCCAGGGTGGGTCAGATACGCAGTATTTT
NA	NA	TRBV12-3/TRBV12-4	TRBJ2-5	CASSPVGGKTQYF	TGTGCCAGCAGCCCGGTTGGGGGAAAGACCCAGTACTTC
few	NA	TRBV27	TRBJ2-3	CASSLVSVDTQYF	TGTGCCAGCAGTTTAGTGTCGGTAGATACGCAGTATTTT
NA	NA	TRBV10-3	TRBJ2-3	CAISEGRGGTDTQYF	TGTGCCATCAGTGAGGGCAGGGGTGGCACAGATACGCAGTATTTT
NA	NA	TRBV28	TRBJ2-7	CASSMTPGDYEQYF	TGTGCCAGCAGTATGACTCCGGGAGACTACGAGCAGTACTTC
NA	NA	TRBV27	TRBJ2-5	CASSFLRGYQETQYF	TGTGCCAGCAGTTTTCTACGGGGGTACCAAGAGACCCAGTACTTC
NA	TRBD2	TRBV15	TRBJ2-5	CATSRNIGTSGETQYF	TGTGCCACCAGCAGGAATATCGGGACTAGCGGAGAGACCCAGTACTTC
NA	NA	TRBV28	TRBJ1-1	CASSLPGAGGTEAFF	TGTGCCAGCAGTTTACCGGGGGCTGGAGGCACTGAAGCTTTCTTT
NA	TRBD2	TRBV4-3	TRBJ2-3	CASSQTSAGIDTQYF	TGCGCCAGCAGCCAGACTAGCGCGGGTATAGATACGCAGTATTTT
NA	NA	TRBV6-2/TRBV6-3	TRBJ2-6	CASSYRDLTGANVLTF	TGTGCCAGCAGTTACAGGGACCTCACTGGGGCCAACGTCCTGACTTTC
NA	NA	TRBV25-1	TRBJ2-7	CASSDSGSPPYEQYF	TGTGCCAGCAGTGATTCGGGGAGCCCCCCCTACGAGCAGTACTTC
NA	NA	TRBV4-1	TRBJ1-4	CASSQGTGRRNEKLFF	TGCGCCAGCAGCCAAGGTACAGGGAGACGGAATGAAAAACTGTTTTTT
NA	TRBD1	TRBV20-1	TRBJ1-2	CSARGRGLGYTF	TGCAGTGCTAGAGGCAGGGGGCTCGGCTACACCTTC
NA	NA	TRBV4-1	TRBJ2-1	CASSHFFRGPTSHEQFF	TGCGCCAGCAGCCACTTCTTCCGGGGGCCTACGTCCCATGAGCAGTTCTTC
NA	TRBD1	TRBV4-3	TRBJ1-5	CASSQYDRAGQPQHF	TGCGCCAGCAGCCAATACGACAGGGCTGGGCAGCCCCAGCATTTT
NA	NA	TRBV20-1	TRBJ2-5	CSAREHTAEYQETQYF	TGCAGTGCTAGAGAGCACACCGCAGAATACCAAGAGACCCAGTACTTC
few	NA	TRBV5-6	TRBJ1-5	CASTSYGVGNQPQHF	TGTGCCAGCACTTCCTATGGTGTCGGGAATCAGCCCCAGCATTTT
few	TRBD2	TRBV12-3/TRBV12-4	TRBJ2-1	CASKLAGAFRNEQFF	TGTGCCAGCAAACTAGCGGGGGCCTTCCGGAATGAGCAGTTCTTC
NA	NA	TRBV28	TRBJ1-6	CASIRKSSYNSPLHF	TGTGCCAGCATACGGAAAAGCTCCTATAATTCACCCCTCCACTTT
few	NA	TRBV13	TRBJ2-7	CASSFEEGISYEQYF	TGTGCCAGCAGCTTTGAGGAAGGGATCTCCTACGAGCAGTACTTC
NA	NA	TRBV6-2/TRBV6-3	TRBJ1-2	CASSYVRGAAVGYGYTF	TGTGCCAGCAGTTACGTCCGGGGGGCAGCTGTTGGGTATGGCTACACCTTC
NA	NA	TRBV20-1	TRBJ2-1	CSALGLREQFF	TGCAGTGCCCTGGGACTCCGTGAGCAGTTCTTC